The 14 T cell receptor beta chains in this list originate from one sample, sequenced in a study of shared T cell receptors in the human thymus. Generated by immunoSEQ multiplex PCR, the TCRdb table keeps only in-frame clones and is missing some. Of about 380,000 clones listed, 95% are singletons. Sequencing was carried out using thymocytes. These receptors all come from a human donor.

The chain joins TRBV28 to TRBJ2-1, with 7 bases lining up with TRBD2. This CDR3 comprises 15 residues. The junction had 10 bases not matched to a gene; V was cut back by 3 bases and J by 8 bases. Germline CDR1 MDHEN, CDR2 SYDVKM. CDR3 sequence: CASSFTAGGRDEQFF. The CDR3 DNA reads TGTGCCAGCAGTTTTACAGCCGGTGGGAGGGATGAGCAGTTCTTC.

This sequence joins TRBV15 and TRBJ1-1; no clear D gene. The CDR3 loop spans 16 amino acids. V lost 5 bases and J 1 base, leaving 17 bases between the germline ends. Germline V gene lookup returns CDR1 LNHNV and CDR2 YYDKDF (reference sequence). As DNA, the CDR3 is TGTGCCACCAGCCAAACCGCAGGAACAAGGAACACTGAAGCTTTCTTT. As protein: CATSQTAGTRNTEAFF.

This clone has just one count. V gene TRBV6-1 combines with J gene TRBJ1-5; TRBD1 matches 7 bases. CDR3 length: 15 amino acids. The germline V gene has CDR1 MNHNS and CDR2 SASEGT. V gave up 7 bases and J gave up 0 bases; unmatched junction bases: 6. The chain's CDR3 is CASTTTGNSNQPQHF. As DNA, the CDR3 is TGTGCCAGCACCACGACAGGGAATAGCAATCAGCCCCAGCATTTT.

The chain employs TRBV11-2 and TRBJ2-4; tentatively, D is TRBD2 (5 bases). The germline V gene encodes CDR1 SGHAT and CDR2 FQNNGV. The CDR3 runs to 18 residues. The V end was cut by 6 bases, the J end by 3 bases, with 24 bases between. The CDR3 loop reads CASRPSLERAVGKNIQYF. The CDR3 nucleotides are TGTGCCAGCAGACCAAGTCTTGAGAGGGCCGTTGGCAAAAACATTCAGTACTTC.

Here the CDR3 reads CASSVRGLTSQETQYF. Written as DNA, the CDR3 is TGTGCCAGCAGCGTTCGAGGGTTAACTAGCCAAGAGACCCAGTACTTC. The chain couples TRBV9 to TRBJ2-5; maybe TRBD2 (5 bases). Germline CDR1 reads SGDLS; CDR2 reads YYNGEE. The length of the CDR3 is 16 residues. The ends were cut back, 2 bases at V and 1 base at J, with 15 bases in the middle.

The V gene is TRBV7-3, the J gene TRBJ1-1; D is uncertain. The germline V gene has CDR1 SGHTA and CDR2 FQGTGA. The length of the CDR3 is 14 residues. V was pared by 4 bases and J by 3 bases, with 12 bases between. CDR3 nucleotide sequence: TGTGCCAGCAGCTACGAGGAGGGTGACACTGAAGCTTTCTTT. Protein: CASSYEEGDTEAFF.

The chain employs TRBV4-2 and TRBJ2-5; weak D call: TRBD2 (5 bases). The length of the CDR3 is 16 residues. V was trimmed by 3 bases and J by 5 bases, leaving 19 bases between them. CDR1 is LGHNA and CDR2 is YNFKEQ in the germline V gene. Here the CDR3 DNA reads TGTGCCAGCAGCCATCCACGTGAGGGAGTTGGCGAGACCCAGTACTTC. It codes for CASSHPREGVGETQYF.

The genes are TRBV6-5 and TRBJ1-4, with D maybe TRBD1 (5 bases). Trimming cost V 2 bases and J 4 bases, with 14 bases left between them. This CDR3 contains 16 residues. Germline V CDR1 and CDR2: MNHEY, SVGAGI. This CDR3 is CASSYGSQGNNEKLFF. For the CDR3, the DNA is TGTGCCAGCAGTTACGGGTCCCAGGGTAATAATGAAAAACTGTTTTTT.

V gene TRBV5-4 combines with J gene TRBJ2-3; TRBD1 might be the D (6 bases). Germline lookup yields CDR1 SGHNT and CDR2 YYREEE (reference sequence). V lost 5 bases and J lost 3, with 16 bases in between. There are 15 residues in the CDR3. CDR3 in amino acids: CASRLTGSRTDTQYF. DNA of the CDR3: TGTGCCAGCAGGTTAACAGGGTCGAGGACAGATACGCAGTATTTT. The variable domain in full, with the rest retrieved from reference TRBV5-4 and TRBJ2-3, is ETGVTQSPTHLIKTRGQQVTLRCSSQSGHNTVSWYQQALGQGPQFIFQYYREEENGRGNFPPRFSGLQFPNYSSELNVNALELDDSALYLCASRLTGSRTDTQYFGPGTRLTVL.

V usage is TRBV20-1 and J usage is TRBJ2-5; D gene uncertain. CDR3 length: 11 residues. Germline V gene lookup returns CDR1 DFQATT and CDR2 SNEGSKA (reference sequence). Trimming left V 2 bases short and J 4 bases short, with 5 bases between. CDR3 loop: CSARHGETQYF. In nucleotides, the CDR3 is TGCAGTGCTAGACACGGAGAGACCCAGTACTTC.

The chain employs TRBV11-2 and TRBJ1-5; D possibly corresponds to TRBD1 (6 bases). Germline V CDR1 and CDR2: SGHAT, FQNNGV. The germline V and J ends were trimmed by 4 bases and 0 bases, with 13 bases remaining between them. The CDR3 has 16 amino acids. The CDR3 DNA is TGTGCCAGCAGCTCCAGGGGAGGCTATAGCAATCAGCCCCAGCATTTT. It yields the protein CASSSRGGYSNQPQHF.

The CDR3: CASSPRGGRWEQYF. Written as DNA, the CDR3 is TGTGCCAGCAGCCCCCGGGGAGGCCGCTGGGAGCAGTACTTC. The rearrangement uses TRBV7-2 and TRBJ2-7, with D tentatively TRBD2 (6 bases). V was clipped by 5 bases and J by 7 bases, with 18 bases between them. This CDR3 is 14 amino acids long. Germline CDR1 reads SGHTA; CDR2 reads FQGNSA.

The chain joins TRBV29-1 to TRBJ2-1; 12 bases fit TRBD2. This CDR3 is built from 19 residues. The germline gives CDR1 SQVTM, CDR2 ANQGSEA. V shed 1 base and J 4 bases; nucleotides not matched to a gene: 14. The chain's CDR3 is CSVEGGPSGRAPPYNEQFF. CDR3 nucleotide sequence: TGCAGCGTTGAAGGAGGGCCTAGCGGGAGGGCCCCACCTTACAATGAGCAGTTCTTC.

The chain links TRBV5-4 to TRBJ2-7; possibly TRBD1 for D (5 bases). The CDR3 is 13 amino acids. Germline V CDR1 and CDR2: SGHNT, YYREEE (reference sequence). Trimming cost V 4 bases and J 2 bases, with 10 bases left between them. The DNA of the CDR3 is TGTGCCAGCAGCCCGCAGGGTACCTACGAGCAGTACTTC. Its translation: CASSPQGTYEQYF.